Described below is a single TCR beta chain sequence and its context. Its antigen is unknown. The sample is drawn from a study of cytomegalovirus exposure and HLA in healthy donors. Study at large: Later analysis reported that the 120 validation repertoires shared the platform of the roughly 680 first-cohort repertoires. Study-level results: First-cohort TCR clusters were later found to tend to co-occur in the 120 validation repertoires. Researchers counted over 150 TCR beta chains as cytomegalovirus-associated. A few of the chains that were CMV-associated were confirmed in vitro to be specific for CMV antigens.

Method: immunoSEQ multiplex PCR; TCRdb's copy keeps in-frame clones and lacks some. The sample lists about 160,000 clones; roughly 90% were seen once. Germline lookup yields CDR1 MGHRA and CDR2 YSYEKL. The ends were cut back, 0 bases at V and 7 bases at J, with 18 bases in the middle. The CDR3 length is 16 residues. V and J are TRBV4-1 and TRBJ1-1, with a possible D match to TRBD1 (5 bases). This TCR was sampled from a man between 18 and 35 years old in good health and CMV-seropositive. Material: PBMCs. The CDR3 DNA is TGCGCCAGCAGCCAAGAAAAGCAGGGAGGGTTTGTTGAAGCTTTCTTT. It specifies CASSQEKQGGFVEAFF.